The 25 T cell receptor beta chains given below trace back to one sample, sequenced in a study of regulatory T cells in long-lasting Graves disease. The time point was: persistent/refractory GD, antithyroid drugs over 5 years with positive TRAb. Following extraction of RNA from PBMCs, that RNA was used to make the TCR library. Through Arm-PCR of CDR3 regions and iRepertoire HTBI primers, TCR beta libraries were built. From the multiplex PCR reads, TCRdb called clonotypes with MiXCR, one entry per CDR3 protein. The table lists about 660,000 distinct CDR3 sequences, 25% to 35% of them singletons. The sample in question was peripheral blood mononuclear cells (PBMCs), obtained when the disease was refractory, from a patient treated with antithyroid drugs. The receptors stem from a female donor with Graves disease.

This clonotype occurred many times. The CDR3 DNA follows: TGTGCCAGCAGGCGCGAGACAGGGTACACTGAAGCTTTCTTT. This gives the protein CASRRETGYTEAFF. This sequence joins TRBV2 and TRBJ1-1; 7 nucleotides match TRBD1. The CDR3 totals 14 residues. V lost 6 bases, J lost 3 bases, and 7 bases stayed unmatched. In germline, CDR1 is SNHLY, CDR2 FYNNEI.

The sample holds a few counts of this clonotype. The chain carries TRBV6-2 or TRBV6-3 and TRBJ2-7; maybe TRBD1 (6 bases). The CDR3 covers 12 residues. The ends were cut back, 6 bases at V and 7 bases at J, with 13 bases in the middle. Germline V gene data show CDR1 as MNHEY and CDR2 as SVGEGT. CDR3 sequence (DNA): TGTGCCAGCAGGACAGGTTCCCTGGAGCAGTACTTC. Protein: CASRTGSLEQYF.

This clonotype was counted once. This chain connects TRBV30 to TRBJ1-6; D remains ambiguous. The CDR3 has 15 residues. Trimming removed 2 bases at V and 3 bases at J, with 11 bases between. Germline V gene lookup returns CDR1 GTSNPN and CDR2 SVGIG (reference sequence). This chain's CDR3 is CAWSKGRSYNSPLHF. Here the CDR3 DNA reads TGTGCCTGGAGTAAAGGACGGAGCTATAATTCACCCCTCCACTTT.

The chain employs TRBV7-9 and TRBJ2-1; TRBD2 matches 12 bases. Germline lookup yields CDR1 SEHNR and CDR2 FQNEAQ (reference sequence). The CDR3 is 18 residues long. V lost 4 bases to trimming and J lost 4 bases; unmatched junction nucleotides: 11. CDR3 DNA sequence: TGTGCCAGCAGCTCCTCTAGCGGGAGGGCCTCCATATACAATGAGCAGTTCTTC. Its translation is CASSSSSGRASIYNEQFF.

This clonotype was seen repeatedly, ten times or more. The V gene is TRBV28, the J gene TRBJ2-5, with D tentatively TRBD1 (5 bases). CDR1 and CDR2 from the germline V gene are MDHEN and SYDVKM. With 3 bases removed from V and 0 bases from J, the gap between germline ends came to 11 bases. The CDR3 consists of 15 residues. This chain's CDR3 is CASSLQGLNQETQYF. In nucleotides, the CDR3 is TGTGCCAGCAGTTTGCAGGGCCTTAACCAAGAGACCCAGTACTTC.

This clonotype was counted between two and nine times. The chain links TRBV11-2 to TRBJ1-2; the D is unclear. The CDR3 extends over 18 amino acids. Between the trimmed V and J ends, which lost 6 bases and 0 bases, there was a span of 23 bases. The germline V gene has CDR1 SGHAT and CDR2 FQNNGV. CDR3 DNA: TGTGCCAGCAGTGCAGTCGGGTCCAGGCCCGCAGCTAACTATGGCTACACCTTC. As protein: CASSAVGSRPAANYGYTF.

In DNA, the CDR3 is TGCAGTGCTAGTTCTGCGCTGAACACCGGGGAGCTGTTTTTT. Residues: CSASSALNTGELFF. The rearrangement joins TRBV20-1 to TRBJ2-2; no clear D. The germline CDR1 and CDR2 sequences are DFQATT and SNEGSKA (reference sequence). Trimming took off 3 bases at V and 1 base at J, with 9 bases between the two ends. This CDR3 comprises 14 residues.

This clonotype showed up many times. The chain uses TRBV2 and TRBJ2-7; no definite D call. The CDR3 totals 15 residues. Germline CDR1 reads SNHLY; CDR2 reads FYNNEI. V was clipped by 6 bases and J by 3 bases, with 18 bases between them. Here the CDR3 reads CASRALPGLNYEQYF. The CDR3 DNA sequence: TGTGCCAGCAGGGCCTTGCCCGGGCTCAACTACGAGCAGTACTTC.

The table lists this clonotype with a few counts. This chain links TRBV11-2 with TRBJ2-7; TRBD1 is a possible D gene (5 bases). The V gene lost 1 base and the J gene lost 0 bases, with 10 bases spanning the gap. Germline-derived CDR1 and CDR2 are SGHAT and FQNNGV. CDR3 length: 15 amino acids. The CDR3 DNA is TGTGCCAGCAGCTTAGCACAGGTGTTCTCCTACGAGCAGTACTTC. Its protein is CASSLAQVFSYEQYF.

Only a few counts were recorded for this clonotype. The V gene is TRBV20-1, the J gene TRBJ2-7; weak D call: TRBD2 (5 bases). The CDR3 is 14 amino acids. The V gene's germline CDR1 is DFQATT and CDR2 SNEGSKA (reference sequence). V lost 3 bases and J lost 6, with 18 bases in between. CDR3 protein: CSASGVGRAVEQYF. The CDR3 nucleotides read TGCAGTGCTAGCGGGGTTGGGAGAGCGGTCGAGCAGTACTTC.

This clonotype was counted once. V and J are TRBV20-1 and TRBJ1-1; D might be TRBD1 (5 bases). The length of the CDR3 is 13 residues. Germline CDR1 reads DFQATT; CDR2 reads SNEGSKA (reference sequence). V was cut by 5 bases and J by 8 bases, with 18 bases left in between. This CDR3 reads CSALGLANGEAFF. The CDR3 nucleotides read TGCAGTGCTTTGGGACTCGCGAACGGGGAAGCTTTCTTT.

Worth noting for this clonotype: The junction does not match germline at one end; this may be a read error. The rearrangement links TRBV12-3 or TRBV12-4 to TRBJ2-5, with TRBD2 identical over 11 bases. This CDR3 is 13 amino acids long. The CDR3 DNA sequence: TGTGCCAGCAGCCCGGGACTAGCGGAGACCCTGTACTTC. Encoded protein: CASSPGLAETLYF.

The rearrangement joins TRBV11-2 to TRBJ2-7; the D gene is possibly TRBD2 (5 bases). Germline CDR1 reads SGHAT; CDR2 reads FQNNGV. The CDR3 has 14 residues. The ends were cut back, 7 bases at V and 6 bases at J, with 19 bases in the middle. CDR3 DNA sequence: TGTGCCAGCACCCTCTTGTCGGGGTTTTGCGAGCAGTACTTC. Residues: CASTLLSGFCEQYF.

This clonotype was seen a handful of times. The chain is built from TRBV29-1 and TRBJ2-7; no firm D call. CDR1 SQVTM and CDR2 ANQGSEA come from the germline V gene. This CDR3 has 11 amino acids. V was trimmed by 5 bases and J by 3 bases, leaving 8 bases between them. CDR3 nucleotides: TGCAGCGTTTTAGGCAACTACGAGCAGTACTTC. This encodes CSVLGNYEQYF.

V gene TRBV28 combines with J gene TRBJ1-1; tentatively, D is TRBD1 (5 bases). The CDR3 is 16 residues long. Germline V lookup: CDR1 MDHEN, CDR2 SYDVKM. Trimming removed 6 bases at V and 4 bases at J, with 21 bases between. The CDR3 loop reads CASSPLWGLGGTEAFF. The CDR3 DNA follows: TGTGCCAGCAGCCCACTCTGGGGCCTTGGGGGCACTGAAGCTTTCTTT.

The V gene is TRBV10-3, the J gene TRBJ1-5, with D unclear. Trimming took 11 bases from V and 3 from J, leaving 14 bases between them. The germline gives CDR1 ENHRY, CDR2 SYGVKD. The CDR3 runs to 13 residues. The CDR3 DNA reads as TGTGCCTTACACTGGAGGCTCAATCAGCCCCAGCATTTT. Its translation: CALHWRLNQPQHF.

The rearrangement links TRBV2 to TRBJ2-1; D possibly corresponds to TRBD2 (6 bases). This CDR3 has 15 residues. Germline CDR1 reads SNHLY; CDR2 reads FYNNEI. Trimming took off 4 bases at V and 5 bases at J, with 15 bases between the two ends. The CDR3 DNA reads TGTGCCAGCAGTGCAACTAGCAGTCTGGACAATGAGCAGTTCTTC. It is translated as CASSATSSLDNEQFF.

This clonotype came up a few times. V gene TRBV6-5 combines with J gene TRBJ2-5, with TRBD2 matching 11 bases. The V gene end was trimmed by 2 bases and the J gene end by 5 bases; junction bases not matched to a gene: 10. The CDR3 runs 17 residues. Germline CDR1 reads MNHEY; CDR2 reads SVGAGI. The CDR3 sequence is CASSYPTSGSIGETQYF. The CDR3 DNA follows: TGTGCCAGCAGTTACCCAACTAGCGGGAGTATCGGTGAGACCCAGTACTTC.

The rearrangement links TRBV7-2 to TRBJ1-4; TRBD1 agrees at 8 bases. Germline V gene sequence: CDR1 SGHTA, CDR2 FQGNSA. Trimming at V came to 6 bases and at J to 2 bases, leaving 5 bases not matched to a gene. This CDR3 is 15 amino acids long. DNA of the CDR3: TGTGCCAGCAGTAAGAACAGGGGGACTAATGAAAAACTGTTTTTT. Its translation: CASSKNRGTNEKLFF.

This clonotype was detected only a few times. The CDR3 region has the DNA TGTGCCAGCAGCTCGACACAGGGAGGGAGCTATGGCTACACCTTC. Protein product: CASSSTQGGSYGYTF. This chain connects TRBV7-9 to TRBJ1-2, with TRBD1 as a possible D gene (6 bases). The germline V and J ends were trimmed by 4 bases and 4 bases, with 16 bases remaining between them. The CDR3 spans 15 residues. Germline loops: CDR1 SEHNR, CDR2 FQNEAQ (reference sequence).

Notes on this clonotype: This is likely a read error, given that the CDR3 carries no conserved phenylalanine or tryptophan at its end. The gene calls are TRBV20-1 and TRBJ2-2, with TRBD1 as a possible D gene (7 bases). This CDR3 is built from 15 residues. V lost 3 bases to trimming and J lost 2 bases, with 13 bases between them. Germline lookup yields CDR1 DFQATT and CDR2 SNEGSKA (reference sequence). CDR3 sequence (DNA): TGCAGTGCTAGGGAGGGGGCAACAAACACCGGGGAGCTGTTTTCT. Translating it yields CSAREGATNTGELFS.

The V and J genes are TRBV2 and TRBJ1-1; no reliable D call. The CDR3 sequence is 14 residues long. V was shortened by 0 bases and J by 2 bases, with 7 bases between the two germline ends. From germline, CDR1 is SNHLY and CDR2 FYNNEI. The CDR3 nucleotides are TGTGCCAGCAGTGAAGCCGCGGACAACACTGAAGCTTTCTTT. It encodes CASSEAADNTEAFF.

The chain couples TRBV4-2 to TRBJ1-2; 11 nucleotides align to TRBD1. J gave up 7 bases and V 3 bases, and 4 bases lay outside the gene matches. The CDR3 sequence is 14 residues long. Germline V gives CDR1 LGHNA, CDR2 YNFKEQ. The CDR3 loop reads CASSQDRGRFGYTF. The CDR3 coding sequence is TGTGCCAGCAGCCAGGACAGGGGGCGTTTTGGCTACACCTTC.

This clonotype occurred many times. The CDR3 DNA reads TGTGCCAGCAGGGAGAGGGGCTACGAGCAGTACTTC. It yields the protein CASRERGYEQYF. The chain has TRBV12-3 or TRBV12-4 and TRBJ2-7, with D perhaps matching TRBD1 or TRBD2 (5 bases each). The CDR3 loop spans 12 amino acids. V lost 6 bases and J 3 bases, leaving 9 bases between the germline ends.

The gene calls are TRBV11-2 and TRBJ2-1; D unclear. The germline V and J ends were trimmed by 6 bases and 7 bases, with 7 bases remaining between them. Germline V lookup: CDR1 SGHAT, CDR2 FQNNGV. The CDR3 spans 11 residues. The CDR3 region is CASRVGNEQFF. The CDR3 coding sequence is TGTGCCAGCAGAGTAGGGAATGAGCAGTTCTTC.